This T cell receptor (beta chain) derives from a study of shared clonotypes between healthy human individuals. Study-wide background: Each donor's CD8 memory used one plate, CD8 naive two, each CD4 subset three. Study-level points and caveats: The donor pool, a small one, limited the genetic and exposure-history diversity represented.

Selected positively for CCR7 and CD45RO-negative, naive CD8 cells excluded terminally differentiated effector memory CD45RA+ cells. Donors comprised healthy HIV-negative adults lacking recent acute infections or vaccinations. Sequencing was performed with immunoSEQ multiplex PCR; in TCRdb, only in-frame clones are kept and a portion is missing. The sample shows millions of clones, over 85% of them seen only once. Note on this clone: Its antigen is still unknown.

This CDR3 comprises 16 residues. V was shortened by 4 bases and J by 2 bases, with 19 bases between the two germline ends. The germline gives CDR1 SGHDT, CDR2 YYEEEE. The source of this sequence is a man younger than 30 in good health. Material: naive CD8+ T cells sorted from blood. The genes are TRBV5-6 and TRBJ2-7; possibly TRBD1 or TRBD2 for D (5 bases each). The CDR3 region has the DNA TGTGCCAGCAGCACCGGGACGTTTTCGATAACCTACGAGCAGTACTTC. Protein sequence: CASSTGTFSITYEQYF.